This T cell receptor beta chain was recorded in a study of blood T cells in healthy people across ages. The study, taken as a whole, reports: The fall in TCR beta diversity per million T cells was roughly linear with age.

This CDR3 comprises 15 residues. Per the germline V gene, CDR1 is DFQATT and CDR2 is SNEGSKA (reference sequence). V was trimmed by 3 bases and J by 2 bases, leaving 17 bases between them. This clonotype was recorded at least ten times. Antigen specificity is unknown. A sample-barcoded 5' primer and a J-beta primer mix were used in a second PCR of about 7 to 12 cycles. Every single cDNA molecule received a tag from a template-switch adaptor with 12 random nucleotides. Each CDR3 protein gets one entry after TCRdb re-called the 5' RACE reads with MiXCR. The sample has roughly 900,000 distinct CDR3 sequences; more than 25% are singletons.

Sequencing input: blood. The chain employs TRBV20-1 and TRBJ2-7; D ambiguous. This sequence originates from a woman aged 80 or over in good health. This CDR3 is CSARNRLYTTYEQYF. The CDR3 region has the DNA TGCAGTGCTAGGAATCGGCTGTATACTACCTACGAGCAGTACTTC.